Shown below are 16 T cell receptor beta chains from a single sample sequenced in a study of T cell responses to AZD1222 COVID-19 vaccine. Sequencing was performed with immunoSEQ multiplex PCR; in TCRdb, only in-frame clones are kept and a portion is missing. Here the sample spans approximately 120,000 clones, approximately 86% being singletons. Sequencing used peripheral blood, obtained on day 0 of MenACWY control vaccination. These receptors were obtained from an adult in good health.

The V gene is TRBV4-1, the J gene TRBJ1-2, with 9 bases lining up with TRBD1. Germline V gene data show CDR1 as MGHRA and CDR2 as YSYEKL. The CDR3 sequence is 15 residues long. The J segment lost 2 bases and the V segment lost 2 bases, leaving 3 bases of the junction unmatched. For the CDR3, the DNA is TGCGCCAGCAGCCAACCCGGACAGGGGAACTATGGCTACACCTTC. Its protein product is CASSQPGQGNYGYTF.

This rearrangement joins TRBV15 to TRBJ2-3; D is unclear. V lost 1 base and J lost 4, with 9 bases in between. The germline V gene encodes CDR1 LNHNV and CDR2 YYDKDF (reference sequence). The CDR3 runs to 14 residues. DNA for the CDR3: TGTGCCACCAGCAGAGGACCAGGAGCAGATACGCAGTATTTT. This translates into CATSRGPGADTQYF.

This sequence joins TRBV5-5 and TRBJ1-5, with no clear D. The CDR3 has 17 residues. Germline values: CDR1 SGHKS, CDR2 YYEKEE (reference sequence). Trimming cost V 3 bases and J 0 bases, with 16 bases left between them. CDR3 sequence: CASSSFGRSFSNQPQHF. The CDR3 nucleotides read TGTGCCAGCAGCTCCTTTGGCAGGTCCTTTAGCAATCAGCCCCAGCATTTT.

The rearrangement uses TRBV6-4 and TRBJ1-2, with 7 bases identical to TRBD1. V lost 5 bases, J lost 6 bases, and 9 bases stayed unmatched. Germline loops: CDR1 MRHNA, CDR2 SNTAGT. The CDR3 has 14 amino acids. CDR3 in DNA: TGTGCCAGCAGTCCCGAACAGGGGAGGAATGGCTACACCTTC. It specifies CASSPEQGRNGYTF.

The chain joins TRBV27 to TRBJ2-6; D gene uncertain. The CDR3 loop spans 15 amino acids. Germline V CDR1 and CDR2: MNHEY, SMNVEV (reference sequence). Trimming pared 4 bases from V and 8 bases from J, leaving 15 bases between. The CDR3 DNA reads as TGTGCCAGCAGTTCCCATCCCCTCGGGTCCAACGTCCTGACTTTC. Translation gives CASSSHPLGSNVLTF.

This chain connects TRBV7-2 to TRBJ1-6; 9 bases are a match to TRBD1. V lost 0 bases to trimming and J lost 9 bases; unmatched junction nucleotides: 0. The CDR3 contains 14 residues. CDR1 and CDR2 (germline): SGHTA, FQGNSA. CDR3 in DNA: TGTGCCAGCAGCTTAGCGGGACAGGGTTCACCCCTCCACTTT. Protein product: CASSLAGQGSPLHF. Full variable domain (rest looked up from reference TRBV7-2 and TRBJ1-6): GAGVSQSPSNKVTEKGKDVELRCDPISGHTALYWYRQSLGQGLEFLIYFQGNSAPDKSGLPSDRFSAERTGGSVSTLTIQRTQQEDSAVYLCASSLAGQGSPLHFGNGTRLTVT.

The chain links TRBV2 to TRBJ2-5; 8 bases are shared with TRBD1. With 3 bases clipped from V and 5 bases from J, the junction kept 8 bases outside the gene matches. In germline, CDR1 is SNHLY, CDR2 FYNNEI. The CDR3 runs to 15 residues. CDR3 loop: CASSDGEDRDETQYF. The CDR3, as DNA: TGTGCCAGCAGTGATGGAGAGGACAGGGACGAGACCCAGTACTTC.

The rearrangement links TRBV5-1 to TRBJ2-5; weak D call: TRBD2 (6 bases). V was shortened by 3 bases and J by 2 bases, with 14 bases between the two germline ends. CDR3 length: 15 amino acids. Per the germline V gene, CDR1 is SGHRS and CDR2 is YFSETQ. The CDR3 DNA is TGCGCCAGCAGCTCCGGAGGGCTACCTCAAGAGACCCAGTACTTC. Residues: CASSSGGLPQETQYF.

This clone has at least ten counts. The conserved phenylalanine or tryptophan is not found at the CDR3 terminus, so this likely reflects a read error. It is unclear where the CDR3 begins or ends on the DNA, so no DNA is shown, and the CDR3 is as TCRdb lists it. The CDR3 sequence is CASSYPGPQII. This chain joins TRBV6-2 or TRBV6-3 and TRBJ1-1. Germline V gene sequence: CDR1 MNHEY, CDR2 SVGEGT. The CDR3 is 11 residues long, ends included.

This chain links TRBV7-2 with TRBJ1-1; 7 positions match TRBD1. The CDR3 covers 15 residues. The germline V gene has CDR1 SGHTA and CDR2 FQGNSA. V trimming: 5 bases; J trimming: 3 bases; junction bases outside the gene matches: 9. CDR3 protein: CASSQRSGGYTEAFF. The CDR3 bases are TGTGCCAGCAGCCAGCGGTCAGGGGGGTACACTGAAGCTTTCTTT.

This clone appeared a single time. The V and J genes are TRBV28 and TRBJ2-3, with D possibly being TRBD2 (6 bases). V shed 5 bases and J shed 8 bases, with 11 bases lying between them. Germline values: CDR1 MDHEN, CDR2 SYDVKM. CDR3 size: 12 residues. CDR3 protein: CASSPPGVTQYF. The DNA of the CDR3 is TGTGCCAGCAGTCCACCGGGGGTTACGCAGTATTTT.

V usage is TRBV5-6 and J usage is TRBJ2-7; D tentatively fits TRBD1 or TRBD2 (6 bases each). Trimming left V 4 bases short and J 3 bases short, with 17 bases between. The germline gives CDR1 SGHDT, CDR2 YYEEEE. There are 15 residues in the CDR3. The CDR3 bases are TGTGCCAGCAGCGCGGGGACATCGGGATTCTACGAGCAGTACTTC. It specifies CASSAGTSGFYEQYF.

The chain couples TRBV4-3 to TRBJ1-6; TRBD1 matches at 9 bases. Trimming took 2 bases from V and 9 from J; bases not matched to a gene: 14. CDR1 and CDR2 from the germline V gene are LGHNA and YSLEER. The CDR3 contains 18 residues. DNA for the CDR3: TGCGCCAGCAGCCAATTGGGGATCTCGGGACAGGGATCTTCACCCCTCCACTTT. Protein: CASSQLGISGQGSSPLHF.

The genes are TRBV11-2 and TRBJ2-5; 13 bases fit TRBD2. CDR1 SGHAT and CDR2 FQNNGV come from the germline V gene. CDR3 length: 16 amino acids. The junction had 9 bases not matched to a gene; V was cut back by 4 bases and J by 7 bases. The CDR3 DNA follows: TGTGCCAGCAGCTGGGAACTAGCGGGGGGGCAGGGGACCCAGTACTTC. Protein product: CASSWELAGGQGTQYF.

This clone was seen a handful of times. This chain connects TRBV28 to TRBJ1-2; unclear D gene. Germline V gene sequence: CDR1 MDHEN, CDR2 SYDVKM. The V end lost 6 bases, the J end lost 7 bases, and 9 bases lay between the germline ends. The CDR3 totals 11 residues. CDR3 amino acids: CASRARSGYTF. As DNA, the CDR3 is TGTGCCAGCAGAGCACGATCTGGCTACACCTTC.

The chain carries TRBV5-6 and TRBJ2-7; 8 bases align to TRBD1. Germline CDR1 is SGHDT and CDR2 is YYEEEE. V was clipped by 4 bases and J by 2 bases; unmatched bases: 11. This CDR3 spans 16 amino acids. The CDR3 is CASSPTLWTGTYEQYF. The CDR3 DNA follows: TGTGCCAGCAGCCCGACCCTCTGGACAGGGACCTACGAGCAGTACTTC.